This T cell receptor (beta chain) was identified during a study of T cell responses to AZD1222 COVID-19 vaccine. About this clone itself: The antigen is unknown.

Overall study findings and caveats: Most donors were white British, females outnumbered males, and clonal diversity was possibly underestimated.

V lost 1 base and J 6 bases, leaving 8 bases between the germline ends. The CDR3 loop spans 14 amino acids. Germline CDR1 and CDR2: SGHRS and YFSETQ. Repertoires were generated with immunoSEQ multiplex PCR, while TCRdb's copy carries only in-frame clones and drops some. The sample lists over 100,000 clones; around 87% were seen once. This receptor was taken from an adult who received the AZD1222 COVID-19 vaccine. The input for sequencing was peripheral blood, taken 28 days after the second AZD1222 dose. This chain joins TRBV5-1 and TRBJ1-6, with no clear D. CDR3 region: CASSLSGTNSPLHF. CDR3 nucleotide sequence: TGCGCCAGCAGCTTGTCAGGCACTAATTCACCCCTCCACTTT. The full variable domain, completed using reference TRBV5-1 and TRBJ1-6, is KAGVTQTPRYLIKTRGQQVTLSCSPISGHRSVSWYQQTPGQGLQFLFEYFSETQRNKGNFPGRFSGRQFSNSRSEMNVSTLELGDSALYLCASSLSGTNSPLHFGNGTRLTVT.